The 27 T cell receptor beta chains below were found in one sample sequenced in a study of blood T cell repertoires in COVID-19. The table came from immunoSEQ multiplex PCR; TCRdb's copy has only in-frame clones and leaves some out. The profile covers tens of thousands of clones, with about nine tenths appearing a single time and 0.4% to 0.55% taken by the ten largest. The source material was peripheral blood. The origin of the receptors is a man aged 50-60 years with COVID-19, enrolled during active disease.

The chain joins TRBV5-1 to TRBJ2-6; 7 positions match TRBD1. Trimming cost V 4 bases and J 0 bases; bases outside gene matches: 7. Germline V gives CDR1 SGHRS, CDR2 YFSETQ. The CDR3 sequence is 17 residues long. For the CDR3, the DNA is TGCGCCAGCAGCAACGGACAGGCCCTCTCTGGGGCCAACGTCCTGACTTTC. Translated, it gives CASSNGQALSGANVLTF.

The chain combines TRBV5-1 with TRBJ2-5, with 7 positions matching TRBD2. Germline values: CDR1 SGHRS, CDR2 YFSETQ. V lost 4 bases to trimming and J lost 4 bases; unmatched junction nucleotides: 7. The CDR3 runs to 14 residues. For the CDR3, the DNA is TGCGCCAGCAGCCCCGGGGGGTTAGGAGAGACCCAGTACTTC. Translating it yields CASSPGGLGETQYF.

As to this clone: Other nucleotide sequences from this sample produce the same CDR3. The chain employs TRBV5-1 and TRBJ1-2; D is undetermined. The CDR3 spans 13 residues. Trimming stripped 0 bases from V and 3 bases from J, with 6 bases between. Germline assignment: CDR1 SGHRS and CDR2 YFSETQ. CDR3: CASSLAGDYGYTF. Here the CDR3 DNA reads TGCGCCAGCAGCTTGGCCGGGGACTATGGCTACACCTTC.

The V call is TRBV3-1 (or the pseudogene TRBV3-2), the J call TRBJ1-1, with a weak D call TRBD1 (6 bases). Germline-derived CDR1 and CDR2 are LGHDT and YNNKEL (reference sequence). The CDR3 totals 13 residues. V gave up 5 bases and J gave up 4 bases, with 11 bases separating them. CDR3 protein: CASSNNRATEAFF. CDR3 coding DNA: TGTGCCAGCAGCAATAACAGGGCCACTGAAGCTTTCTTT.

The chain couples TRBV7-6 to TRBJ2-2; the match to TRBD1 covers 8 bases. V gave up 6 bases and J gave up 6 bases; unmatched junction bases: 3. CDR1 SGHVS and CDR2 FNYEAQ come from the germline V gene. CDR3 length: 13 residues. CDR3 nucleotide sequence: TGTGCCAGCAGGACCAGGGGGCCCGGGGAGCTGTTTTTT. Residues: CASRTRGPGELFF. Based on the CDR3 plus reference TRBV7-6 and TRBJ2-2, the full variable domain is GAGVSQSPRYKVTKRGQDVALRCDPISGHVSLYWYRQALGQGPEFLTYFNYEAQQDKSGLPNDRFSAERPEGSISTLTIQRTEQRDSAMYRCASRTRGPGELFFGEGSRLTVL.

The gene calls are TRBV19 and TRBJ1-2; a weak D match, TRBD1 (5 bases). Trimming took 3 bases from V and 3 from J, leaving 11 bases between them. The CDR3 sequence is 14 residues long. Germline V lookup: CDR1 LNHDA, CDR2 SQIVND (reference sequence). For the CDR3, the DNA is TGTGCCAGTAGTATTAAGAACAGGTACTATGGCTACACCTTC. Its protein product is CASSIKNRYYGYTF.

This chain links TRBV27 with TRBJ2-1; TRBD1 aligns across 7 bases. CDR1 MNHEY and CDR2 SMNVEV come from the germline V gene (reference sequence). The junction had 7 bases not matched to a gene; V was cut back by 2 bases and J by 3 bases. CDR3 size: 16 residues. CDR3 amino acids: CASSLNRQGYYNEQFF. In DNA form, the CDR3 reads TGTGCCAGCAGTTTAAACCGACAGGGCTACTACAATGAGCAGTTCTTC.

The genes are TRBV11-3 and TRBJ2-1; TRBD2 aligns across 9 bases. Germline V CDR1 and CDR2: SGHNT, YENEEA. Trimming removed 1 base from V and 8 bases from J; junction bases left unmatched: 12. This CDR3 is built from 17 residues. CDR3 nucleotides: TGTGCCAGCAGCTTAGCCTGGGCGGGAGGGCCAACCGATGAGCAGTTCTTC. Amino acids: CASSLAWAGGPTDEQFF.

The chain is built from TRBV5-5 and TRBJ1-1; TRBD1 matches 7 bases. CDR1 and CDR2 from the germline V gene are SGHKS and YYEKEE (reference sequence). This CDR3 is built from 15 residues. V lost 4 bases and J lost 4; bases outside the gene matches: 10. This chain's CDR3 is CASSHRSDRVTEAFF. The CDR3 coding sequence is TGTGCCAGCAGCCATAGGTCAGACAGGGTCACTGAAGCTTTCTTT. Full variable domain (rest looked up from reference TRBV5-5 and TRBJ1-1): DAGVTQSPTHLIKTRGQQVTLRCSPISGHKSVSWYQQVLGQGPQFIFQYYEKEERGRGNFPDRFSARQFPNYSSELNVNALLLGDSALYLCASSHRSDRVTEAFFGQGTRLTVV.

The chain uses TRBV7-9 and TRBJ1-5; possible D gene TRBD1, 5 bases. The CDR3 contains 13 residues. Germline lookup yields CDR1 SEHNR and CDR2 FQNEAQ (reference sequence). Trimming cost V 5 bases and J 5 bases, with 10 bases left between them. The CDR3 sequence is CASSHEGDQPQHF. In DNA, the CDR3 is TGTGCCAGCAGCCATGAAGGGGATCAGCCCCAGCATTTT. The full variable domain, in which reference TRBV7-9 and TRBJ1-5 provide the parts outside the CDR3, is DTGVSQNPRHKITKRGQNVTFRCDPISEHNRLYWYRQTLGQGPEFLTYFQNEAQLEKSRLLSDRFSAERPKGSFSTLEIQRTEQGDSAMYLCASSHEGDQPQHFGDGTRLSIL.

The DNA of the CDR3 is TGTGCCAGCAGTTTAGGTCCGGGTAACTCTGGGGCCAACGTCCTGACTTTC. This codes for CASSLGPGNSGANVLTF. The chain carries TRBV27 and TRBJ2-6; D call uncertain. CDR1 and CDR2 from the germline V gene are MNHEY and SMNVEV (reference sequence). The CDR3 length is 17 residues. V was cut by 2 bases and J by 0 bases, with 11 bases left in between.

V usage is TRBV2 and J usage is TRBJ2-3; possibly TRBD2 for D (6 bases). The germline V gene encodes CDR1 SNHLY and CDR2 FYNNEI. The V and J ends lost 6 bases and 6 bases respectively, with 22 bases between them. CDR3 length: 16 residues. CDR3 region: CASRASPGGYRDTQYF. In DNA form, the CDR3 reads TGTGCCAGCAGAGCCTCTCCCGGGGGATATAGGGATACGCAGTATTTT.

The chain is built from TRBV29-1 and TRBJ2-3; 7 nucleotides align to TRBD2. CDR3 length: 16 amino acids. V was pared by 5 bases and J by 8 bases, with 19 bases of the junction left unmatched. Germline V gene sequence: CDR1 SQVTM, CDR2 ANQGSEA. The DNA of the CDR3 is TGCAGCGTTCAAATCGAGTCTAGCGTAGGCGGGGGTACGCAGTATTTT. Translated, it gives CSVQIESSVGGGTQYF.

This chain connects TRBV6-5 to TRBJ1-6; 9 bases are shared with TRBD1. The V gene's germline CDR1 is MNHEY and CDR2 SVGAGI. The CDR3 has 15 residues. The V and J ends lost 11 bases and 10 bases, in that order; junction bases with no gene match: 15. In nucleotides, the CDR3 is TGTGCCGCCGGAGGGGGACAGGGAACTTGGTCACCCCTCCACTTT. Amino acid sequence: CAAGGGQGTWSPLHF.

The chain joins TRBV11-3 to TRBJ2-7; TRBD2 agrees at 7 bases. Germline loops: CDR1 SGHNT, CDR2 YENEEA. Trimming at V came to 5 bases and at J to 1 base, leaving 8 bases not matched to a gene. The CDR3 length is 15 residues. CDR3 region: CASSPGASGSYEQYF. CDR3 bases: TGTGCCAGCAGCCCTGGGGCTAGCGGTTCCTACGAGCAGTACTTC.

J is TRBJ2-5 and V is TRBV4-1; 11 positions match TRBD2. The germline CDR1 and CDR2 sequences are MGHRA and YSYEKL. V was clipped by 3 bases and J by 5 bases; unmatched bases: 8. The CDR3 loop spans 16 amino acids. The CDR3 bases are TGCGCCAGCAGCCAGGCAACTAGCGGGAGACCGGAGACCCAGTACTTC. Amino acid sequence: CASSQATSGRPETQYF.

The V and J genes are TRBV5-5 and TRBJ2-1; 8 bases match TRBD2. Unmatched junction bases numbered 7, after V lost 3 bases and J lost 2 bases. CDR1 and CDR2 from the germline V gene are SGHKS and YYEKEE (reference sequence). This CDR3 comprises 16 residues. The CDR3 loop reads CASSSQAGAAYNEQFF. Here the CDR3 DNA reads TGTGCCAGCAGCTCCCAAGCGGGAGCGGCCTACAATGAGCAGTTCTTC.

CDR3: CATSDLSRGVETQYF. In nucleotides, the CDR3 is TGTGCCACCAGTGATTTGAGCAGGGGGGTAGAGACCCAGTACTTC. The chain has TRBV24-1 and TRBJ2-5, with a weak D call TRBD1 (7 bases). This CDR3 has 15 amino acids. Germline CDR1 reads KGHDR; CDR2 reads SFDVKD. V was cut by 0 bases and J by 4 bases, with 11 bases left in between.

The chain links TRBV5-8 to TRBJ2-1, with D possibly being TRBD1 (6 bases). This CDR3 contains 13 residues. Germline lookup yields CDR1 SGHTS and CDR2 YDEGEE. The ends were cut back, 1 base at V and 5 bases at J, with 7 bases in the middle. The CDR3, as DNA: TGTGCCAGCAGCTTGCAGGGGAACAATGAGCAGTTCTTC. Its protein is CASSLQGNNEQFF.

This chain links TRBV7-8 with TRBJ2-7; 7 bases align to TRBD1. The CDR3 contains 15 residues. The germline V gene has CDR1 SGHVS and CDR2 FQNEAQ. V shed 2 bases, J shed 2 bases, and the junction held 6 bases outside the gene matches. CDR3: CASSLLGTATYEQYF. CDR3 bases: TGTGCCAGCAGCTTACTCGGGACAGCTACCTACGAGCAGTACTTC. The whole variable domain, filled in from reference TRBV7-8 and TRBJ2-7, reads GAGVSQSPRYKVAKRGQDVALRCDPISGHVSLFWYQQALGQGPEFLTYFQNEAQLDKSGLPSDRFFAERPEGSVSTLKIQRTQQEDSAVYLCASSLLGTATYEQYFGPGTRLTVT.

V and J are TRBV10-3 and TRBJ1-4; 7 bases are shared with TRBD1. Germline lookup yields CDR1 ENHRY and CDR2 SYGVKD. This CDR3 contains 14 residues. Trimming at V came to 6 bases and at J to 6 bases, leaving 7 bases not matched to a gene. CDR3 protein: CAIRPDREDEKLFF. CDR3 DNA: TGTGCCATCAGACCAGACAGGGAGGATGAAAAACTGTTTTTT.

This clone was detected only once. V gene TRBV2 combines with J gene TRBJ2-1; D gene ambiguous. The CDR3 contains 12 residues. Trimming stripped 5 bases from V and 6 bases from J, with 8 bases between. Per germline, CDR1 SNHLY and CDR2 FYNNEI. The CDR3 DNA sequence: TGTGCCAGCAGTACCACTTTCAATGAGCAGTTCTTC. Its protein product is CASSTTFNEQFF.

This chain connects TRBV11-2 to TRBJ2-1; 9 bases fit TRBD1. After removal of 6 bases from V and 6 bases from J, the junction contained 3 bases not matched to a gene. The CDR3 spans 13 residues. CDR1 and CDR2 from the germline V gene are SGHAT and FQNNGV. CDR3 sequence (DNA): TGTGCCAGCAGACTGGGACAGGGCAATGAGCAGTTCTTC. Amino acid sequence: CASRLGQGNEQFF.

The gene calls are TRBV18 and TRBJ2-1; 12 bases line up with TRBD1. The CDR3 runs 17 residues. CDR1 is KGHSH and CDR2 is LQKENI in the germline V gene. Trimming cost V 0 bases and J 9 bases; bases outside gene matches: 9. The CDR3: CASSPPGQGAPYGEQFF. For the CDR3, the DNA is TGTGCCAGCTCACCACCGGGACAGGGGGCCCCTTATGGTGAGCAGTTCTTC.

The J gene is TRBJ2-1, the V gene TRBV2; D is perhaps TRBD2 (5 bases). CDR3 length: 15 residues. CDR1 SNHLY and CDR2 FYNNEI come from the germline V gene. V was trimmed by 4 bases and J by 4 bases, leaving 14 bases between them. The CDR3 sequence is CASSVLASLYNEQFF. Here the CDR3 DNA reads TGTGCCAGCAGTGTTTTGGCTAGCTTATACAATGAGCAGTTCTTC.

The chain is built from TRBV24-1 and TRBJ2-3, with a possible D match to TRBD1 (6 bases). The CDR3 is 15 residues long. Germline-derived CDR1 and CDR2 are KGHDR and SFDVKD. V was shortened by 3 bases and J by 0 bases, with 9 bases between the two germline ends. CDR3 nucleotide sequence: TGTGCCACCAGTGATATTGGACAGAGCACAGATACGCAGTATTTT. This encodes CATSDIGQSTDTQYF.

The V call is TRBV7-2, the J call TRBJ1-5; 7 nucleotides line up with TRBD1. Losses at the gene ends were 6 bases for V and 4 bases for J; bases not matched to a gene: 6. This CDR3 spans 14 amino acids. Germline CDR1 and CDR2: SGHTA and FQGNSA. The CDR3 DNA is TGTGCCAGCAGTCGCGGACAGGCAAATCAGCCCCAGCATTTT. It codes for CASSRGQANQPQHF.